Listed here are 13 T cell receptor beta chains from one sample, sequenced in a study of shared clonotypes between healthy human individuals. The table came from immunoSEQ multiplex PCR; TCRdb's copy has only in-frame clones and leaves some out. In the table there are about 1.5 million clones, 98% of which are singletons. The sample comprised naive CD4+ T cells sorted from blood. As for subset: CD45RA+ positively selected. The receptors originated from a man aged 30 to 45 in good health.

The V gene is TRBV5-1, the J gene TRBJ2-2, with a possible D match to TRBD2 (6 bases). Germline CDR1 SGHRS, CDR2 YFSETQ. This CDR3 has 15 amino acids. V shed 1 base and J shed 6 bases, with 13 bases lying between them. CDR3 sequence (DNA): TGCGCCAGCAGCTTGCGGCGGGAACGGTCCGGGGAGCTGTTTTTT. Translated: CASSLRRERSGELFF.

This clone has a single count. The rearrangement links TRBV2 to TRBJ1-5, with D unclear. Germline V gene data show CDR1 as SNHLY and CDR2 as FYNNEI. There are 13 residues in the CDR3. The V and J ends lost 5 bases and 4 bases respectively, with 9 bases between them. In DNA form, the CDR3 reads TGTGCCAGCAGTTACCGGGGTAATCAGCCCCAGCATTTT. Its translation is CASSYRGNQPQHF.

This clone showed up just once. The rearrangement links TRBV18 to TRBJ2-2; 9 bases match TRBD1. CDR1 KGHSH and CDR2 LQKENI come from the germline V gene. The CDR3 extends over 15 amino acids. After removal of 2 bases from V and 4 bases from J, the junction contained 2 bases not matched to a gene. The CDR3: CASSPGQGPTGELFF. The CDR3 bases are TGTGCCAGCTCACCAGGACAGGGGCCCACCGGGGAGCTGTTTTTT. The full variable domain, rest sourced from reference TRBV18 and TRBJ2-2, is NAGVMQNPRHLVRRRGQEARLRCSPMKGHSHVYWYRQLPEEGLKFMVYLQKENIIDESGMPKERFSAEFPKEGPSILRIQQVVRGDSAAYFCASSPGQGPTGELFFGEGSRLTVL.

The V gene is TRBV5-1, the J gene TRBJ2-1; 9 bases are shared with TRBD2. This CDR3 spans 17 amino acids. V shed 3 bases and J 1 base; nucleotides not matched to a gene: 8. Germline lookup yields CDR1 SGHRS and CDR2 YFSETQ. CDR3 region: CASSYRGSGSSYNEQFF. DNA for the CDR3: TGCGCCAGCAGCTACCGGGGTAGCGGGAGTTCCTACAATGAGCAGTTCTTC.

The gene calls are TRBV6-1 and TRBJ2-7; TRBD1 agrees at 9 bases. CDR3 length: 16 residues. V shed 4 bases and J 6 bases; nucleotides not matched to a gene: 13. CDR1 MNHNS and CDR2 SASEGT come from the germline V gene. The CDR3 loop reads CASSVTPGQGMSEQYF. CDR3 in DNA: TGTGCCAGCAGTGTAACACCGGGACAGGGAATGTCCGAGCAGTACTTC.

This rearrangement joins TRBV6-5 to TRBJ2-2, with 9 bases that match TRBD1. The CDR3 extends over 15 amino acids. CDR1 MNHEY and CDR2 SVGAGI come from the germline V gene. The trim removed 5 bases at V and 1 base at J, leaving 2 bases unmatched. As DNA, the CDR3 is TGTGCCAGCAGTGTGGACAGGGGGAACACCGGGGAGCTGTTTTTT. This codes for CASSVDRGNTGELFF.

In nucleotides, the CDR3 is TGTGCCAGCAGGGCCTGGGCCAGCGGGAGAGGGGAGCTGTTTTTT. It specifies CASRAWASGRGELFF. V gene TRBV7-2 combines with J gene TRBJ2-2; 8 nucleotides line up with TRBD2. Unmatched junction bases numbered 11, after V lost 6 bases and J lost 8 bases. The CDR3 is 15 amino acids. CDR1 is SGHTA, CDR2 FQGNSA, per germline.

The genes are TRBV19 and TRBJ1-2; maybe TRBD1 (5 bases). The germline V and J ends were trimmed by 6 bases and 2 bases, with 10 bases remaining between them. Per germline, CDR1 LNHDA and CDR2 SQIVND (reference sequence). The CDR3 contains 13 residues. The CDR3 DNA reads as TGTGCCAGTAGACTGGGGGTCAACTATGGCTACACCTTC. Residues: CASRLGVNYGYTF. Using reference TRBV19 and TRBJ1-2 for the parts outside the CDR3, the full variable domain is DGGITQSPKYLFRKEGQNVTLSCEQNLNHDAMYWYRQDPGQGLRLIYYSQIVNDFQKGDIAEGYSVSREKKESFPLTVTSAQKNPTAFYLCASRLGVNYGYTFGSGTRLTVV.

V is TRBV12-2 and J is TRBJ2-1; TRBD1, as called in the table, went unchecked against the DNA. TRBV12-2 is noted as a pseudogene. This CDR3 contains 17 residues. Written as DNA, the CDR3 is TGTGCAAGTCGCTTCATAAGCAGGGGGCTCTCCTACAATGAGCAGTTCTTC. Translating it yields CASRFISRGLSYNEQFF.

The rearrangement links TRBV7-9 to TRBJ1-3; 9 bases agree with TRBD1. The germline V gene has CDR1 SEHNR and CDR2 FQNEAQ (reference sequence). The CDR3 has 15 amino acids. Unmatched junction bases numbered 6, after V lost 7 bases and J lost 2 bases. The CDR3, as DNA: TGTGCCAGCACTCGACAGGGGGTGGCTGGAAACACCATATATTTT. Its protein is CASTRQGVAGNTIYF.

V is TRBV5-4 and J is TRBJ2-3; the D call may be TRBD1 or TRBD2 (5 bases each). Looked up from germline, CDR1 is SGHNT and CDR2 is YYREEE (reference sequence). This CDR3 has 16 residues. V shed 4 bases and J shed 1 base, with 16 bases lying between them. CDR3 residues: CASSPGRKGGTDTQYF. The CDR3 bases are TGTGCCAGCAGCCCAGGGAGAAAAGGCGGCACAGATACGCAGTATTTT. The full variable domain, with the rest looked up from reference TRBV5-4 and TRBJ2-3, is ETGVTQSPTHLIKTRGQQVTLRCSSQSGHNTVSWYQQALGQGPQFIFQYYREEENGRGNFPPRFSGLQFPNYSSELNVNALELDDSALYLCASSPGRKGGTDTQYFGPGTRLTVL.

J is TRBJ2-3 and V is TRBV7-8; 9 bases are shared with TRBD2. Trimming at V came to 3 bases and at J to 4 bases, leaving 5 bases not matched to a gene. Per the germline V gene, CDR1 is SGHVS and CDR2 is FQNEAQ. CDR3 length: 15 residues. The CDR3 DNA reads TGTGCCAGCAGCTTGCGGGAGGGGGCTGCAGATACGCAGTATTTT. It yields the protein CASSLREGAADTQYF.

The gene calls are TRBV6-6 and TRBJ2-7; 7 bases are shared with TRBD1. Looked up from germline, CDR1 is MNHNY and CDR2 is SVGAGI (reference sequence). The CDR3 is 14 amino acids. The V gene end was trimmed by 10 bases and the J gene end by 6 bases; junction bases not matched to a gene: 15. CDR3 in amino acids: CATLLSTGSGEQYF. CDR3 nucleotide sequence: TGTGCCACCTTACTCTCGACAGGGTCGGGCGAGCAGTACTTC.